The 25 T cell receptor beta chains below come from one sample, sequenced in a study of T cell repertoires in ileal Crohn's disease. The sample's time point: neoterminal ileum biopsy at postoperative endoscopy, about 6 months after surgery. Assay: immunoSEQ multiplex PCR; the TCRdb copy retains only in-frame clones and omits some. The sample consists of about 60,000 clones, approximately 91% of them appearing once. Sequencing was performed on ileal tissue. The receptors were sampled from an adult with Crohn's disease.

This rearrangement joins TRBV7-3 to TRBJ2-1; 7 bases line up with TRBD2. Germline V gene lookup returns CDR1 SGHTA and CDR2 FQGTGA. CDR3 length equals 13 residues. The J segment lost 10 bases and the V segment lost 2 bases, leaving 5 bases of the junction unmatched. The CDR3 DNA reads TGTGCCAGCAGCTTATCCCGAGCGGGAGAGCAGTTCTTC. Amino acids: CASSLSRAGEQFF.

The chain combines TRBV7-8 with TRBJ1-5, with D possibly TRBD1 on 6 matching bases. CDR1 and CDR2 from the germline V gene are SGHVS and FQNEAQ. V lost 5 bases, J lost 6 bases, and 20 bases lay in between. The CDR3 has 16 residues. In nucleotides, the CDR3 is TGTGCCAGCAGCACCCGGGACATAACGGGAGGTCAGCCCCAGCATTTT. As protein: CASSTRDITGGQPQHF.

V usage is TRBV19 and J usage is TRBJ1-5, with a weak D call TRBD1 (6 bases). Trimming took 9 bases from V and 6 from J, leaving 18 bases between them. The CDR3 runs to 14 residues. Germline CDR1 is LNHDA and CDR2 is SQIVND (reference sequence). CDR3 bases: TGTGCCAGCAGGGGAAAGGGCGGTAGTCAGCCCCAGCATTTT. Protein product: CASRGKGGSQPQHF.

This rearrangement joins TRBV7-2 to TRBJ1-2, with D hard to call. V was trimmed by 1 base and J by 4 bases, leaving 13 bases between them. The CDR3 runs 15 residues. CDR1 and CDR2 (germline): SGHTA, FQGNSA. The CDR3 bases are TGTGCCAGCAGCTTAGATTCAGGCAGTTCCTATGGCTACACCTTC. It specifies CASSLDSGSSYGYTF.

The CDR3 sequence: CASSLIGSGNTIYF. CDR3 sequence (DNA): TGTGCCAGCAGCTTGATCGGCTCTGGAAACACCATATATTTT. The chain uses TRBV5-6 and TRBJ1-3; D gene ambiguous. The CDR3 has 14 amino acids. The V and J ends lost 1 base and 0 bases respectively, with 5 bases between them. Germline CDR1 SGHDT, CDR2 YYEEEE.

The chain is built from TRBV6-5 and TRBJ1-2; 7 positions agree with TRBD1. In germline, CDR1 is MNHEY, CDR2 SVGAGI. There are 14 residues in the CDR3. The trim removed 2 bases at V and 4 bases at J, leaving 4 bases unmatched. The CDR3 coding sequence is TGTGCCAGCAGTTACCTCGGACAGGTCTATGGCTACACCTTC. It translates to CASSYLGQVYGYTF.

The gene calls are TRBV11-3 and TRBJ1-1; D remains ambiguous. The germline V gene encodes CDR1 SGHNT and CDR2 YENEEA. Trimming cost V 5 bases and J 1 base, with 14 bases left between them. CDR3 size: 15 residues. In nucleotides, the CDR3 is TGTGCCAGCAGCCGAAGGACTCGGGGGAACACTGAAGCTTTCTTT. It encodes CASSRRTRGNTEAFF.

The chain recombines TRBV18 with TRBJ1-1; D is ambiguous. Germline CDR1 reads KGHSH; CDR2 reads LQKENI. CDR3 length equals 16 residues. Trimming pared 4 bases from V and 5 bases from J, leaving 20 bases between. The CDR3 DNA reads TGTGCCAGCTCACTAATGGGCGGGGAGGGAAGGACTGAAGCTTTCTTT. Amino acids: CASSLMGGEGRTEAFF.

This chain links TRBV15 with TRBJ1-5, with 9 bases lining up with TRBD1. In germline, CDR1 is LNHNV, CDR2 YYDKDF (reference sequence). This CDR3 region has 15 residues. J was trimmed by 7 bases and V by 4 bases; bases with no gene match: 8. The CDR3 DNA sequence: TGTGCCACCAGCATATCCCGGGACAGGGCCCAGCCCCAGCATTTT. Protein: CATSISRDRAQPQHF.

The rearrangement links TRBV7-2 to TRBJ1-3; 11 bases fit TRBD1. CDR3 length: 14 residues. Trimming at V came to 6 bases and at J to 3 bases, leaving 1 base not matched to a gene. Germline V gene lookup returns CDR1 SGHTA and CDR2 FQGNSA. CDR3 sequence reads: CASRDRGLGNTIYF. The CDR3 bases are TGTGCCAGCAGGGACAGGGGGCTTGGAAACACCATATATTTT.

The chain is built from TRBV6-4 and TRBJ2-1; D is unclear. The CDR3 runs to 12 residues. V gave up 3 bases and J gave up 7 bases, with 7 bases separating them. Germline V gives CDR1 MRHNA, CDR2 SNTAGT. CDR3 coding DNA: TGTGCCAGCAGTGAGGGCCTTAATGAGCAGTTCTTC. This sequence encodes CASSEGLNEQFF.

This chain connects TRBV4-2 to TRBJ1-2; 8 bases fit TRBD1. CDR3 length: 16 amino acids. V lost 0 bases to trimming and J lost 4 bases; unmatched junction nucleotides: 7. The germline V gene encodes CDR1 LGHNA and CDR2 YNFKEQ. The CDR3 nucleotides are TGTGCCAGCAGCCAAGAATATGGGACAGGCATCTATGGCTACACCTTC. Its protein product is CASSQEYGTGIYGYTF.

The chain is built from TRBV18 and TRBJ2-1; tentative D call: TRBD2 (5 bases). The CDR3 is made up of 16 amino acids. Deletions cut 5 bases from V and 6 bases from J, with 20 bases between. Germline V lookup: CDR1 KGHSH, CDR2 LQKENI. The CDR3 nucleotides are TGTGCCAGCTCAGGAATCCGGGGATTCAATCTCAATGAGCAGTTCTTC. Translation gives CASSGIRGFNLNEQFF.

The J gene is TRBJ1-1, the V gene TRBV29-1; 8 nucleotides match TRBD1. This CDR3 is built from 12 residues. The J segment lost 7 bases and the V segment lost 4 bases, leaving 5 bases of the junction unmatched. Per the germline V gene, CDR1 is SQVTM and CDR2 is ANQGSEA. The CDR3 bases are TGCAGCGTTGGGGCAGGGGGCATTGAAGCTTTCTTT. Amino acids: CSVGAGGIEAFF.

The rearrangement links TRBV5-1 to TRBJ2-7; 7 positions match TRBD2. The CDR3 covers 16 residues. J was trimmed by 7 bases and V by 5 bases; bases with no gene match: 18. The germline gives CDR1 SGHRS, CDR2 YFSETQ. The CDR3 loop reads CASRLGLGQGLIEQYF. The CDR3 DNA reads TGCGCCAGCAGACTCGGGCTGGGGCAGGGACTAATAGAGCAGTACTTC.

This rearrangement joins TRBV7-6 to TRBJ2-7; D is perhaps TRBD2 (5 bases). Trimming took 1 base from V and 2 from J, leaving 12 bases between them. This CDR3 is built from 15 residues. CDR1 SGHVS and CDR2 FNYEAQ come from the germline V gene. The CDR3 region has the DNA TGTGCCAGCAGCTTAGTTTCGGGGTCTACCTACGAGCAGTACTTC. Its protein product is CASSLVSGSTYEQYF.

The CDR3 sequence is CASSPPTSGGAREQFF. The CDR3 nucleotides are TGTGCCAGCAGTCCTCCGACTAGCGGGGGGGCACGGGAGCAGTTCTTC. The V call is TRBV28, the J call TRBJ2-1; 14 nucleotides align to TRBD2. CDR1 and CDR2 (germline): MDHEN, SYDVKM. The trim removed 5 bases at V and 10 bases at J, leaving 10 bases unmatched. The CDR3 sequence is 16 residues long.

The CDR3 DNA follows: TGTGCCAGCAGCTCCCGGAGCTTGTCCGTGTTGGGGAGAGGTGAAAAACTGTTTTTT. Translation: CASSSRSLSVLGRGEKLFF. This rearrangement joins TRBV7-2 to TRBJ1-4; no firm D call. Per the germline V gene, CDR1 is SGHTA and CDR2 is FQGNSA. Trimming removed 4 bases at V and 7 bases at J, with 28 bases between. This CDR3 has 19 residues.

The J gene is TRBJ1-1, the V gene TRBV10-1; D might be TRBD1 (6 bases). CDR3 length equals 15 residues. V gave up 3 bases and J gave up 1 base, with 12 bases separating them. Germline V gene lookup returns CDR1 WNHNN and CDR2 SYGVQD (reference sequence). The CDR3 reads CASSEQGSSNTEAFF. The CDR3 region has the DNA TGCGCCAGCAGTGAACAGGGCTCCTCGAACACTGAAGCTTTCTTT.

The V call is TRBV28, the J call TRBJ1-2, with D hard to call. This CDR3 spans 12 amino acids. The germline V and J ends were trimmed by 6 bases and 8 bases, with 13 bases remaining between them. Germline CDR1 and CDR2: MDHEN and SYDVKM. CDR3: CASRRPGRGYTF. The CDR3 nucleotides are TGTGCCAGCAGACGACCGGGGAGAGGCTACACCTTC.

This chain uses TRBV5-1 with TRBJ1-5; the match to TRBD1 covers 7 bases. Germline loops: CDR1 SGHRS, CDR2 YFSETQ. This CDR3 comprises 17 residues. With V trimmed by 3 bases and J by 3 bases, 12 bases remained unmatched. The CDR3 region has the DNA TGCGCCAGCAGCTGGCGGGAAACAGGGGCGATCAATCAGCCCCAGCATTTT. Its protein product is CASSWRETGAINQPQHF.

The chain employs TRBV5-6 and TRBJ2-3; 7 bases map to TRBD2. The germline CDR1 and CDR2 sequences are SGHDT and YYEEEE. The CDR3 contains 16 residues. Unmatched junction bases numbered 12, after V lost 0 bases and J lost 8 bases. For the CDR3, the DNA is TGTGCCAGCAGCTTGGTTGTCGGGAGGTGGGAAGGTACGCAGTATTTT. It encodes CASSLVVGRWEGTQYF.

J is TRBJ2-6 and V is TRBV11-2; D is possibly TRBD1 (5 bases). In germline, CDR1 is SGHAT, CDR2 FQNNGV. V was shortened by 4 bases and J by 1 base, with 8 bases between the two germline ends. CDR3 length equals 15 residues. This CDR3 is CASSSRVSGANVLTF. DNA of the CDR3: TGTGCCAGCAGCTCCAGGGTGTCTGGGGCCAACGTCCTGACTTTC.

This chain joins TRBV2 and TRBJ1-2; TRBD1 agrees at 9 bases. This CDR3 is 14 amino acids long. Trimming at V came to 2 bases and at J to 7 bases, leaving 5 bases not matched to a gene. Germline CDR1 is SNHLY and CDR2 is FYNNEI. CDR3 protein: CASSERDRVPGYTF. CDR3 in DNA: TGTGCCAGCAGTGAACGGGACAGGGTTCCTGGCTACACCTTC.

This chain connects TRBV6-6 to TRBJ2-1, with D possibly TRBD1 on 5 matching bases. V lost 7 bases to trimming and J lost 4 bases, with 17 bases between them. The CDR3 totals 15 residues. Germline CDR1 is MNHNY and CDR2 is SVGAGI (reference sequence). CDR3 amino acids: CASTLQGARYNEQFF. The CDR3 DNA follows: TGTGCCAGCACACTGCAGGGTGCCCGATACAATGAGCAGTTCTTC.